The clone carrying this TCR beta chain has a handful of counts. Its antigen is as yet unknown. Per the germline V gene, CDR1 is SGHNT and CDR2 is YYREEE (reference sequence). Trimming left V 1 base short and J 3 bases short, with 19 bases between. CDR3 length: 17 amino acids. Repertoires were generated with immunoSEQ multiplex PCR, while TCRdb's copy carries only in-frame clones and drops some. The repertoire holds about 15,000 clones, with around 63% as singletons. Lamina propria and intraepithelial lymphocytes were released by processing graft tissue. The data are from a study of graft-versus-host responses after intestinal transplantation. Study results and limitations: Peak GvH clone levels in circulation were associated with early post-transplant HvG declines.

The TCR sequence derives from a human patient who received an intestinal transplant, so some T cells may come from the graft donor. The V call is TRBV5-4, the J call TRBJ1-2; D may be TRBD1 (5 bases). The material sequenced was ileum tissue, taken 524 days after transplant. This CDR3 reads CASSLFWTQMDDYGYTF. CDR3 sequence (DNA): TGTGCCAGCAGCTTGTTTTGGACACAAATGGACGACTATGGCTACACCTTC.